This T cell receptor (beta chain) was identified in a study of blood T cells in healthy people across ages. With a J-beta primer mix and a sample-barcoded 5' primer, a second PCR ran roughly 6 to 11 cycles. Every molecule of cDNA carried a tag from a template-switch adaptor with 12 random nucleotides. One entry per CDR3 protein, called by TCRdb with MiXCR from the 5' RACE reads. Seen here are roughly 730,000 distinct CDR3 sequences, 45% to 70% observed once, and the top ten hold 20% to 30%. V was pared by 6 bases and J by 0 bases, with 7 bases of the junction left unmatched. The CDR3 sequence is 15 residues long. Germline assignment: CDR1 SQVTM and CDR2 ANQGSEA.

The material sequenced was blood. This TCR was sampled from a man aged 35-49 years in good health. The chain is built from TRBV29-1 and TRBJ1-5; TRBD1 agrees at 8 bases. For the CDR3, the DNA is TGCAGCGTCGCCGAACAGGGGGATAGCAATCAGCCCCAGCATTTT. This sequence encodes CSVAEQGDSNQPQHF.